A selection of T cell receptor beta chains follows, all from one sample in a study of regulatory T cells in long-lasting Graves disease. TCRdb used MiXCR to reprocess the multiplex PCR reads, holding one entry per CDR3 protein. The table lists 300,000 to 350,000 distinct CDR3 sequences, around 20% of them singletons. The specimen comprised peripheral blood mononuclear cells (PBMCs), sampled when the disease was refractory, from a patient treated with antithyroid drugs. The origin of the receptors is a female donor with Graves disease. The CDR3 runs from the conserved cysteine through the conserved F or W. The D gene is left open where the match is weak. Rows may omit the clone size; those that give it use once, few, many or a size class.

clone size	D gene	V gene	J gene	CDR3 DNA	CDR3 protein
NA	NA	TRBV27	TRBJ1-1	TGTGCCAGCAGTGCCGGACAGCTTAGTGAAGCTTTCTTT	CASSAGQLSEAFF
few	NA	TRBV6-2/TRBV6-3	TRBJ2-7	TGTGCCAGCAGTTACCTCCAGGGCCAGTACTTC	CASSYLQGQYF
NA	NA	TRBV13	TRBJ1-3	TGTGCCAGCAGCCCGGCAGGGTCTGGAAACACCATATATTTT	CASSPAGSGNTIYF
NA	TRBD1	TRBV9	TRBJ2-3	TGTGCCAGCAGCGTAGGACAGGGGCGAGACACAGATACGCAGTATTTT	CASSVGQGRDTDTQYF
few	NA	TRBV29-1	TRBJ1-1	TGCAGCGTTGAACTTCTCGATCCGAACACTGAAGCTTTCTTT	CSVELLDPNTEAFF
many	NA	TRBV24-1	TRBJ1-2	TGTGCCACCGGGGCGGACTATGGCTACACCTTC	CATGADYGYTF
few	NA	TRBV20-1	TRBJ1-5	TGCAGTGCCTTACTACGACTGACCAATCAGCCCCAGCATTTT	CSALLRLTNQPQHF
many	TRBD1	TRBV24-1	TRBJ1-2	TGTGCCACCAGTGATTCATCAGGGGGCTATGGCTACACCTTC	CATSDSSGGYGYTF
many	NA	TRBV28	TRBJ2-6	TGTGCCAGCAGTCCTCGACAGGAGCTGCCCGTCCTGACTTTC	CASSPRQELPVLTF
many	NA	TRBV6-1	TRBJ1-5	TGTGCCAGCACCTCGACAAATAGCAATCAGCCCCAGCATTTT	CASTSTNSNQPQHF
few	NA	TRBV7-7	TRBJ2-2	TGTGCTAGCAGCTTAGGGGTTGTGGCCGGGGAGCTGTTTTTT	CASSLGVVAGELFF
NA	NA	TRBV4-2	TRBJ1-6	TGTGCCAGCAGCCAAGATCTGGGGCAGGGGAATTCACCCCTCCACTTT	CASSQDLGQGNSPLHF
few	TRBD1	TRBV5-1	TRBJ1-1	TGCGCCAGCAGCTTTCAGGGGGCACACACTGAAGCTTTCTTT	CASSFQGAHTEAFF
NA	NA	TRBV28	TRBJ2-1	TGTGCCAGCAGTTTAGACGGGTTAGCTCACCACGGCTATGAGCAGTTCTTC	CASSLDGLAHHGYEQFF
many	NA	TRBV28	TRBJ1-4	TGTGCCAGCCAATGGTTAGGTGAAAAACTGTTTTTT	CASQWLGEKLFF
NA	NA	TRBV6-5	TRBJ2-2	TGTGCCAGCAGTTACTCGGGGGGCCGGGACACCGGGGAGCTGTTTTTT	CASSYSGGRDTGELFF
few	NA	TRBV9	TRBJ1-1	TGTGCCAGCAGCGCCCGCGATAACACTGAAGCTTTCTTT	CASSARDNTEAFF
few	TRBD1	TRBV20-1	TRBJ1-4	TGCAGTGCTAGAGAGGACAGGGAGGTGTTTTTT	CSAREDREVFF
many	TRBD1	TRBV20-1	TRBJ2-5	TGCAGTGCTACCCCGACGCAGGGGGCCCAGTACTTC	CSATPTQGAQYF
NA	NA	TRBV7-3	TRBJ2-5	TGTGCCAGCAGCTTCGGGCTTCACCAAGAGACCCAGTACTTC	CASSFGLHQETQYF
many	NA	TRBV3-1	TRBJ2-7	TGTGCCAGCAGCCAAGAGGACGAGTCTTCCTACGAGCAGTACTTC	CASSQEDESSYEQYF
NA	NA	TRBV12-3/TRBV12-4	TRBJ2-1	TGTGCCAGCAGTTCGGGTTCCACGAATGAGCAGTTCTTC	CASSSGSTNEQFF
NA	NA	TRBV2	TRBJ1-5	TGTGCCAGCAGCACACGACCAGGGTATGGTCAGCCCCAGCATTTC	CASSTRPGYGQPQHF
few	NA	TRBV7-9	TRBJ2-7	TGTGCCAGCAGCTTATCAGGGAGTCGGAACGAGCAGTACTTC	CASSLSGSRNEQYF
NA	TRBD2	TRBV4-1	TRBJ2-4	TGCGCCAGCAGCCACCCCATACTAAGCGGGAGTGGCTTCGCCAAAAACATTCAGTACTTC	CASSHPILSGSGFAKNIQYF
NA	TRBD1	TRBV19	TRBJ1-5	TGTGCCAGTACCCCCAGGGGGCAGGGGAGCAATCAGCCCCAGCATTTT	CASTPRGQGSNQPQHF
few	NA	TRBV4-1	TRBJ1-2	TGCGCCAGCAGCCAAGATCGTCGGGGGATCGGCTACACCTTC	CASSQDRRGIGYTF
NA	NA	TRBV20-1	TRBJ2-7	TGCAGTGCTAGCCTCGGCGGAGGGGGCTCCTACGAGCAGTACTTC	CSASLGGGGSYEQYF
many	NA	TRBV2	TRBJ1-1	TGTGCCAGCAGTGAAGCGCCCGGGAACACTGAAGCTTTCTTT	CASSEAPGNTEAFF
NA	NA	TRBV9	TRBJ1-6	TGTGCCAGCAGCGTTTCGGAGAGCCTAGTACCCCTCCACTTT	CASSVSESLVPLHF
NA	NA	TRBV19	TRBJ1-1	TGTGCCAGTAGTATAGATCATGTAGGGGACACTGAAGCTTTCTTT	CASSIDHVGDTEAFF
NA	NA	TRBV4-1	TRBJ1-1	TGCGCCAGCAGCCAAGAGGGTAGGGCCGGGGTGGGCACTGAAGCTTTCTTT	CASSQEGRAGVGTEAFF
few	NA	TRBV18	TRBJ2-5	TGTGCCACCCATCCCCAATCGGGGGCCAAAGAGACCCAGTACTTC	CATHPQSGAKETQYF
NA	NA	TRBV20-1	TRBJ2-3	TGCAGTGCTCGGGTGGGAGAGGCAGATACGCAGTATTTT	CSARVGEADTQYF
many	NA	TRBV19	TRBJ1-2	TGTGCCAGTAGTATGACTGTAGCTAACTATGGCTACACCTTC	CASSMTVANYGYTF